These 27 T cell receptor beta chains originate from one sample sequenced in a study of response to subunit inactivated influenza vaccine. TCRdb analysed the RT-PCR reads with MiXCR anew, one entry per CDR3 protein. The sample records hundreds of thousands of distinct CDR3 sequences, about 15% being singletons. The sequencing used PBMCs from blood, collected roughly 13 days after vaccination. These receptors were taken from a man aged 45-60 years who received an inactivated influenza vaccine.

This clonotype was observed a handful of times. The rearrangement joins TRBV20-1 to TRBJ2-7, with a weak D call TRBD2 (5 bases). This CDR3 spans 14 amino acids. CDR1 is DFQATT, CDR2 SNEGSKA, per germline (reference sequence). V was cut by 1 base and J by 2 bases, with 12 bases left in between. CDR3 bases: TGCAGTGCTAGAGTTAGCAGCGGAACCTACGAGCAGTACTTC. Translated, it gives CSARVSSGTYEQYF.

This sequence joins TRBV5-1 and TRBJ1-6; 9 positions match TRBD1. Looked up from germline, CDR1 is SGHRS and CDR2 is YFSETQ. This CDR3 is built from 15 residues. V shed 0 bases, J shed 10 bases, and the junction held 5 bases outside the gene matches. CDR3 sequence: CASSLAGTGRSPLHF. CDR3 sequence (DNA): TGCGCCAGCAGCTTGGCAGGGACAGGGCGGTCACCCCTCCACTTT.

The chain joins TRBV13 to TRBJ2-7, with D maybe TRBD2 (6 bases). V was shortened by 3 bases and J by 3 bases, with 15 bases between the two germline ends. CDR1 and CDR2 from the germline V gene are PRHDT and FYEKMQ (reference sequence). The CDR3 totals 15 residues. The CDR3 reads CASSFSGGFDYEQYF. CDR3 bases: TGTGCCAGCAGCTTTTCCGGAGGGTTTGACTACGAGCAGTACTTC.

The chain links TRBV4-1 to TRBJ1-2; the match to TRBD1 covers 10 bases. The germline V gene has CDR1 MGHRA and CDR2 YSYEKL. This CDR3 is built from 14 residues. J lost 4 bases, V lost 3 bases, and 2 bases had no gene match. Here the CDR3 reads CASSQDRGSYGYTF. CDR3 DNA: TGCGCCAGCAGCCAGGACAGGGGGTCCTATGGCTACACCTTC.

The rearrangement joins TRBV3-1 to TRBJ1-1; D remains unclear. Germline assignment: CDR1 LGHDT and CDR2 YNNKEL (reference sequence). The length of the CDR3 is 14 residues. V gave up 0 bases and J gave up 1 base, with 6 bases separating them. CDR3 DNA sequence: TGTGCCAGCAGCCAAGAGGTGGCGAACACTGAAGCTTTCTTT. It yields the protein CASSQEVANTEAFF.

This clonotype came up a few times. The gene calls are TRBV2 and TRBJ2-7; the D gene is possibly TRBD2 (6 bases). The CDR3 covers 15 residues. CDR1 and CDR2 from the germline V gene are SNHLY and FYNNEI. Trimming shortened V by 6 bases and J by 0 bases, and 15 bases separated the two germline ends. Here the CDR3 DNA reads TGTGCCAGCAGCAGCGGGTCCCTAAACTCCTACGAGCAGTACTTC. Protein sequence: CASSSGSLNSYEQYF.

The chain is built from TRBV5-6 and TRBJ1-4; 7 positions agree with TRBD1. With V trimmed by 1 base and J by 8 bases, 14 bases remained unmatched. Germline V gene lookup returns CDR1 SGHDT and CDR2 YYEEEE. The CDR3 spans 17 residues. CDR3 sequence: CASSLKTGGGVWEKLFF. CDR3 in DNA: TGTGCCAGCAGCTTGAAAACTGGAGGGGGCGTTTGGGAAAAACTGTTTTTT.

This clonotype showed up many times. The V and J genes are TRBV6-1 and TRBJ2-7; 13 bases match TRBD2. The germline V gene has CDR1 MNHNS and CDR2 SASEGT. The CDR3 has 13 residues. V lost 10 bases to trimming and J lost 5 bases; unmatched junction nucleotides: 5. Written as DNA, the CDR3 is TGTGCCACCACAGGACTAGCGGGGGACGAGCAGTACTTC. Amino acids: CATTGLAGDEQYF.

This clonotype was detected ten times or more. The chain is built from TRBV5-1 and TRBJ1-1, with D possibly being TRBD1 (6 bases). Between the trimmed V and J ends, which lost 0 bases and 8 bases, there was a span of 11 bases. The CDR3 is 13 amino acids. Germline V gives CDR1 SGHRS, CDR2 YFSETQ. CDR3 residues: CASSLADRLEAFF. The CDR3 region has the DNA TGCGCCAGCAGCTTGGCCGACAGGTTGGAAGCTTTCTTT.

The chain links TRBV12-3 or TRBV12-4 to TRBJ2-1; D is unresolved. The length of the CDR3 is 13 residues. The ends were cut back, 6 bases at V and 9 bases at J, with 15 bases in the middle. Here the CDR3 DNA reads TGTGCCAGCAGCATTGCCGACGTTATTGAGCAGTTCTTC. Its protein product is CASSIADVIEQFF.

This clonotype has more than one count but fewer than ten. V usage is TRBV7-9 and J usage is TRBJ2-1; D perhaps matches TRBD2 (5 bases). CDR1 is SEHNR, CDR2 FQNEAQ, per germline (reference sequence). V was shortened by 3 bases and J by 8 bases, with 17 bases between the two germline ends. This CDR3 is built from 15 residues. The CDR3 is CASSFSWFAGDEQFF. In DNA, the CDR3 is TGTGCCAGCAGCTTTTCGTGGTTCGCGGGCGATGAGCAGTTCTTC.

CDR3 amino acids: CSARALVWVEETQYF. The CDR3 DNA reads as TGCAGTGCTAGAGCCCTGGTGTGGGTGGAAGAGACCCAGTACTTC. The rearrangement uses TRBV20-1 and TRBJ2-5; D is uncertain. The CDR3 length is 15 residues. V dropped 1 base and J dropped 3 bases, with 15 bases sitting between them. Germline V gene lookup returns CDR1 DFQATT and CDR2 SNEGSKA (reference sequence).

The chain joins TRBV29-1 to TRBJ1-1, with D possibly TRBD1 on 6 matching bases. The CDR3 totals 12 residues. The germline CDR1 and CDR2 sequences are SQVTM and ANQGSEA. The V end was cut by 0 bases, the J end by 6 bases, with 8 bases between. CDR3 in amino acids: CSVEERGAEAFF. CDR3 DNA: TGCAGCGTTGAAGAAAGGGGGGCTGAAGCTTTCTTT.

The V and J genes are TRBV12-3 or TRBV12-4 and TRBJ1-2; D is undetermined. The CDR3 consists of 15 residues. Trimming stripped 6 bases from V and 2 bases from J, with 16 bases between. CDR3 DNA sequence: TGTGCCAGCAGGTCGGTCGAACAACAGAACTATGGCTACACCTTC. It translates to CASRSVEQQNYGYTF.

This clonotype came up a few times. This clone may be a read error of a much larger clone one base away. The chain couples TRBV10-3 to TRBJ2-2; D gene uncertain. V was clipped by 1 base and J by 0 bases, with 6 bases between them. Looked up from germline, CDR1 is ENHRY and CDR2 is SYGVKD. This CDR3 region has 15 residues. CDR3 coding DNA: TGTGCCATCAGTGAGTGGACGTCGAACACCGGGGAGCTGTTTTTT. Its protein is CAISEWTSNTGELFF.

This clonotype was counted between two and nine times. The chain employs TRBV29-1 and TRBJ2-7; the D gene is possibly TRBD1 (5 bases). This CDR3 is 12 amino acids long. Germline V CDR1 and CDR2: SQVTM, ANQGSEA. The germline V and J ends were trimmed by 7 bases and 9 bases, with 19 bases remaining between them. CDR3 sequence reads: CSAKVRGLAQYF. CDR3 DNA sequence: TGCAGCGCCAAAGTAAGGGGATTGGCGCAGTACTTC.

CDR3: CAISADFSRGTDTQYF. CDR3 DNA sequence: TGTGCCATCAGTGCTGACTTCAGTAGGGGCACAGATACGCAGTATTTT. The chain recombines TRBV10-3 with TRBJ2-3; no reliable D call. This CDR3 spans 16 amino acids. CDR1 is ENHRY, CDR2 SYGVKD, per germline. Trimming took off 4 bases at V and 1 base at J, with 15 bases between the two ends.

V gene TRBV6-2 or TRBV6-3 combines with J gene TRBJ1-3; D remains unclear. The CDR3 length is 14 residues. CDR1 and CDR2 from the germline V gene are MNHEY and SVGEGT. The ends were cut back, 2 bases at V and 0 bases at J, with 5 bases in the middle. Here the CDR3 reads CASSYPGSGNTIYF. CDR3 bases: TGTGCCAGCAGTTACCCAGGCTCTGGAAACACCATATATTTT.

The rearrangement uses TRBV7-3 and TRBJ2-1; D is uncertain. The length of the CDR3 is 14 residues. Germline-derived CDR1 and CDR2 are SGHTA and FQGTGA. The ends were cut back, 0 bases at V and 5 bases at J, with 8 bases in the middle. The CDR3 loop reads CASSLTSLDNEQFF. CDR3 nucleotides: TGTGCCAGCAGCTTAACGTCTCTTGACAATGAGCAGTTCTTC. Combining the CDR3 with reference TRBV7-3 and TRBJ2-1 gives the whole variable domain GAGVSQTPSNKVTEKGKYVELRCDPISGHTALYWYRQSLGQGPEFLIYFQGTGAADDSGLPNDRFFAVRPEGSVSTLKIQRTERGDSAVYLCASSLTSLDNEQFFGPGTRLTVL.

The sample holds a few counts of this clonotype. CDR3 residues: CASSTVTAFQETQYF. The CDR3 nucleotides read TGTGCCAGCAGCACTGTGACAGCCTTCCAAGAGACCCAGTACTTC. The genes are TRBV7-2 and TRBJ2-5; maybe TRBD1 (5 bases). Trimming took 5 bases from V and 1 from J, leaving 14 bases between them. The CDR3 is 15 amino acids. CDR1 SGHTA and CDR2 FQGNSA come from the germline V gene. The whole variable domain, filled in from reference TRBV7-2 and TRBJ2-5, reads GAGVSQSPSNKVTEKGKDVELRCDPISGHTALYWYRQSLGQGLEFLIYFQGNSAPDKSGLPSDRFSAERTGGSVSTLTIQRTQQEDSAVYLCASSTVTAFQETQYFGPGTRLLVL.

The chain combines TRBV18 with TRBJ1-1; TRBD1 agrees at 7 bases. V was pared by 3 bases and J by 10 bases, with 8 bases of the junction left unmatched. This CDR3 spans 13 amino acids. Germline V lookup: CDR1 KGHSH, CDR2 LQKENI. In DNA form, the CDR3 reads TGTGCCAGCTCACCCGACAGGGAGACGGGAGCTTTCTTT. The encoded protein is CASSPDRETGAFF.

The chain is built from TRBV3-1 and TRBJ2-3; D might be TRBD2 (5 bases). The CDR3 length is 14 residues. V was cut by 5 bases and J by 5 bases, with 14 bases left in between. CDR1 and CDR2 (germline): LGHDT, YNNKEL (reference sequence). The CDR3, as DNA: TGTGCCAGCAGCATCGGTGAGGGTCTAGATACGCAGTATTTT. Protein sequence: CASSIGEGLDTQYF.

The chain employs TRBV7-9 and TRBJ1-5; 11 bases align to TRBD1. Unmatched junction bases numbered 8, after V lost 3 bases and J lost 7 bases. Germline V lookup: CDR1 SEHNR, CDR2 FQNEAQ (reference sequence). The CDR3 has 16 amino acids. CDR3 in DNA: TGTGCCAGCAGCTTGGCGGGGACAGGGGGTTGGCAGCCCCAGCATTTT. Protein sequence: CASSLAGTGGWQPQHF.

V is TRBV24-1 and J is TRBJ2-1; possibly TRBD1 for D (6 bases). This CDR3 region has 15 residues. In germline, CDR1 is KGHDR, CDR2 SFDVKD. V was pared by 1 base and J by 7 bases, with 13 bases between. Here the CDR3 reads CATSDLTGHHNEQFF. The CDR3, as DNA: TGTGCCACCAGTGATTTAACGGGACACCATAATGAGCAGTTCTTC.

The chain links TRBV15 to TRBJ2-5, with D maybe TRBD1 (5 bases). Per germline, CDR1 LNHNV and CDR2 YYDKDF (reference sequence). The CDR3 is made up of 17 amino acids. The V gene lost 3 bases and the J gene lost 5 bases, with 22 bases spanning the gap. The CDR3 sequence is CATSSSRTSSMGETQYF. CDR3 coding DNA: TGTGCCACCAGCAGCTCCCGGACATCCTCTATGGGGGAGACCCAGTACTTC.

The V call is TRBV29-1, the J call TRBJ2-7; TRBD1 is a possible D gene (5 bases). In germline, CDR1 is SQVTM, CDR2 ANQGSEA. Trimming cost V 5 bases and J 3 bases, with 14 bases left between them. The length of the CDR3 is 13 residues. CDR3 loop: CSVTTKRGYEQYF. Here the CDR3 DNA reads TGCAGCGTTACCACCAAAAGGGGCTACGAGCAGTACTTC.

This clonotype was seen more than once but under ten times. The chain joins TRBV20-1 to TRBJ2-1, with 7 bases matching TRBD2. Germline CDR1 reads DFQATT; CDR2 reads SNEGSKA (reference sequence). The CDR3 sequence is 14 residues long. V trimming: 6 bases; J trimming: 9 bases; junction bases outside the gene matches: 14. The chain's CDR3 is CSALKGLPLFEQFF. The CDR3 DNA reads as TGCAGTGCCCTTAAGGGACTACCCCTCTTTGAGCAGTTCTTC.